Presented here are 5 T cell receptor beta chains from one specimen sequenced in a study of identical twins. In TCRdb, the 5' RACE reads were re-called with MiXCR into one record per CDR3 protein. Of around 1.7 million distinct CDR3 sequences in the sample, about 30% were seen once. The sequencing sample was made of cord blood. The receptors come from a newborn girl in good health.

This clonotype appeared many times. One end of the junction fails to match germline, which may point to a read error. V gene TRBV5-1 combines with J gene TRBJ2-7, with 7 bases fitting TRBD1. The CDR3 runs to 15 residues. Germline V lookup: CDR1 SGHRS, CDR2 YFSETQ. The CDR3 here is CASSLVAGGSYEQYF. CDR3 coding DNA: TGTGCCAGCAGCTTAGTGGCAGGGGGCTCCTACGAGCAGTACTTC. The variable domain in full, with the rest retrieved from reference TRBV5-1 and TRBJ2-7, is KAGVTQTPRYLIKTRGQQVTLSCSPISGHRSVSWYQQTPGQGLQFLFEYFSETQRNKGNFPGRFSGRQFSNSRSEMNVSTLELGDSALYLCASSLVAGGSYEQYFGPGTRLTVT.

The J gene is TRBJ2-6, the V gene TRBV2, with TRBD1 matching 7 bases. V shed 9 bases, J shed 0 bases, and the junction held 11 bases outside the gene matches. The CDR3 loop spans 17 amino acids. Germline loops: CDR1 SNHLY, CDR2 FYNNEI. The CDR3 sequence: CARMDRSITSGANVLTF. CDR3 sequence (DNA): TGTGCCAGAATGGACAGGTCGATCACCTCTGGGGCCAACGTCCTGACTTTC. The whole variable domain, filled in from reference TRBV2 and TRBJ2-6, reads EPEVTQTPSHQVTQMGQEVILRCVPISNHLYFYWYRQILGQKVEFLVSFYNNEISEKSEIFDDQFSVERPDGSNFTLKIRSTKLEDSAMYFCARMDRSITSGANVLTFGAGSRLTVL.

This rearrangement joins TRBV12-3 or TRBV12-4 to TRBJ2-1; 7 bases map to TRBD1. The J call may be in error: the DNA end matches TRBJ2-7 better. This CDR3 comprises 17 residues. This CDR3 reads CASSLWPRDSSYNEQYF. The CDR3 nucleotides read TGTGCCAGCAGTTTATGGCCCCGGGACAGCTCCTACAATGAGCAGTACTTC.

This clonotype showed up just a few times. The chain links TRBV5-1 to TRBJ1-2; no clear D. The germline V and J ends were trimmed by 0 bases and 1 base, with 10 bases remaining between them. Per germline, CDR1 SGHRS and CDR2 YFSETQ. There are 15 residues in the CDR3. The CDR3, as DNA: TGCGCCAGCAGCTTGGAACCCACACTTAACTATGGCTACACCTTC. It translates to CASSLEPTLNYGYTF.

The gene calls are TRBV29-1 and TRBJ1-2, with D tentatively TRBD1 (6 bases). The V gene's germline CDR1 is SQVTM and CDR2 ANQGSEA. V gave up 0 bases and J gave up 8 bases, with 31 bases separating them. The CDR3 length is 19 residues. As DNA, the CDR3 is TGCAGCGTTGAAGATCGGAGCGGGGGCAATCCCAGTGGGGTATTCGGCTACACCTTC. This sequence encodes CSVEDRSGGNPSGVFGYTF.